One TCR beta chain is described in this entry. The data were obtained in a study of CD8+CD57+ T cells in acquired aplastic anemia. About the study: DNA from sorted CD4+ and CD8+ cells averaged approximately 2.9 ug.

The germline CDR1 and CDR2 sequences are SGHDT and YYEEEE. The CDR3 runs 14 residues. With V trimmed by 4 bases and J by 7 bases, 7 bases remained unmatched. The authors sequenced patients whose flow cytometry had shown CD8+CD57+ cell expansion. TCR beta VDJ and CDR3 profiles were obtained from a genomic DNA template. TCRdb independently ran MiXCR on the reads; one entry per CDR3 protein. Here the sample spans some 150,000 distinct CDR3 sequences, around 75% being singletons. This TCR was recovered from a human donor with aplastic anemia. The chain employs TRBV5-6 and TRBJ2-2, with 7 nucleotides matching TRBD1. The sequenced sample consisted of sorted CD4+, CD8+, or CD8+CD57+ T cells (not recorded which) from PBMCs. The DNA of the CDR3 is TGTGCCAGCAGCCATGACAGGGAGCACGGGGAGCTGTTTTTT. Translating it yields CASSHDREHGELFF.